This passage covers 25 T cell receptor beta chains from one sample sequenced in a study of T cell repertoires in cytomegalovirus infection. TCRdb reanalysed the reads using MiXCR and keeps one entry per CDR3 protein. Of some 180,000 distinct CDR3 sequences detected, about 15% appear once; the ten largest clones hold under 30%. The material sequenced was CD8+ T cells from PBMCs. The receptors stem from a human donor in good health (CMV status not recorded). Some clones in this sample may be carry-over from other donors' samples.

This clonotype appeared many times. The chain combines TRBV7-2 with TRBJ1-2; the D is unclear. CDR1 is SGHTA, CDR2 FQGNSA, per germline. The CDR3 totals 14 residues. V was cut by 1 base and J by 1 base, with 7 bases left in between. The CDR3 nucleotides read TGTGCCAGCAGCTTAGGTGGCGGTAACTATGGCTACACCTTC. Translating gives CASSLGGGNYGYTF.

This clonotype was found a few times. The chain combines TRBV29-1 with TRBJ2-7, with 7 bases identical to TRBD1. V dropped 4 bases and J dropped 1; count of bases not matched to a gene: 4. The length of the CDR3 is 13 residues. Per the germline V gene, CDR1 is SQVTM and CDR2 is ANQGSEA. CDR3 in DNA: TGCAGCGTTGTGACAGGGTTTTCCTACGAGCAGTACTTC. Translated: CSVVTGFSYEQYF.

The gene calls are TRBV27 and TRBJ2-5, with D possibly being TRBD1 (6 bases). This CDR3 has 13 amino acids. Germline CDR1 MNHEY, CDR2 SMNVEV (reference sequence). Trimming stripped 5 bases from V and 5 bases from J, with 12 bases between. The CDR3 nucleotides are TGTGCCAGCAGTCTCCGACAGGCGGAGACCCAGTACTTC. It translates to CASSLRQAETQYF.

This sequence joins TRBV3-1 and TRBJ1-5; 7 bases align to TRBD1. CDR3 size: 16 residues. V shed 0 bases and J 6 bases; nucleotides not matched to a gene: 8. Germline V gene data show CDR1 as LGHDT and CDR2 as YNNKEL (reference sequence). The CDR3 nucleotides are TGTGCCAGCAGCCAAGATCAGACAGGGCTGGCTCAGCCCCAGCATTTT. Protein: CASSQDQTGLAQPQHF.

The chain carries TRBV7-9 and TRBJ2-5; D is unclear. CDR1 is SEHNR and CDR2 is FQNEAQ in the germline V gene (reference sequence). This CDR3 has 14 amino acids. V was cut by 4 bases and J by 2 bases, with 11 bases left in between. CDR3 sequence: CASSSLATQETQYF. The CDR3 region has the DNA TGTGCCAGCAGCTCCCTGGCTACACAAGAGACCCAGTACTTC.

This chain links TRBV7-9 with TRBJ2-7; D not resolved. This CDR3 comprises 12 residues. Germline V gene lookup returns CDR1 SEHNR and CDR2 FQNEAQ (reference sequence). The ends were cut back, 5 bases at V and 4 bases at J, with 9 bases in the middle. CDR3 region: CASSTQWYEQYF. In nucleotides, the CDR3 is TGTGCCAGCAGCACCCAGTGGTACGAGCAGTACTTC.

This chain uses TRBV2 with TRBJ1-2, with a tentative D call TRBD1 (5 bases). Looked up from germline, CDR1 is SNHLY and CDR2 is FYNNEI. This CDR3 has 11 residues. Trimming removed 10 bases at V and 5 bases at J, with 11 bases between. CDR3: CATQGKYGYTF. CDR3 sequence (DNA): TGTGCCACCCAGGGCAAGTATGGCTACACCTTC.

This clonotype came up a few times. This chain connects TRBV14 to TRBJ2-7; 7 bases agree with TRBD1. Germline CDR1 and CDR2: SGHDN and FVKESK. The V segment lost 4 bases and the J segment 3 bases; nucleotides outside the gene matches: 6. This CDR3 spans 14 amino acids. This CDR3 reads CASSLDRAVYEQYF. The CDR3 region has the DNA TGTGCCAGCAGCCTAGACAGGGCGGTCTACGAGCAGTACTTC. The entire variable domain, with the rest obtained from reference TRBV14 and TRBJ2-7, is as follows: EAGVTQFPSHSVIEKGQTVTLRCDPISGHDNLYWYRRVMGKEIKFLLHFVKESKQDESGMPNNRFLAERTGGTYSTLKVQPAELEDSGVYFCASSLDRAVYEQYFGPGTRLTVT.

The chain is built from TRBV27 and TRBJ2-2, with 11 bases that match TRBD2. The CDR3 extends over 18 amino acids. Germline lookup yields CDR1 MNHEY and CDR2 SMNVEV (reference sequence). Trimming took 6 bases from V and 0 from J; bases not matched to a gene: 9. CDR3: CASRTGTSGPSNTGELFF. The CDR3 DNA follows: TGTGCCAGCAGGACGGGGACTAGCGGACCATCGAACACCGGGGAGCTGTTTTTT.

The V and J genes are TRBV28 and TRBJ1-1; D unclear. Germline lookup yields CDR1 MDHEN and CDR2 SYDVKM. Trimming pared 11 bases from V and 5 bases from J, leaving 18 bases between. The CDR3 contains 13 residues. The CDR3 protein is CASNPTEWTEAFF. Written as DNA, the CDR3 is TGTGCCTCCAACCCGACGGAGTGGACTGAAGCTTTCTTT.

The rearrangement joins TRBV7-6 to TRBJ1-2; possible D gene TRBD1, 5 bases. From germline, CDR1 is SGHVS and CDR2 FNYEAQ. The germline V and J ends were trimmed by 2 bases and 1 base, with 14 bases remaining between them. The CDR3 loop spans 16 amino acids. This chain's CDR3 is CASSLTRDGLNYGYTF. Here the CDR3 DNA reads TGTGCCAGCAGCTTAACGAGGGACGGTCTTAACTATGGCTACACCTTC.

This clonotype was found a few times. This chain connects TRBV6-2 or TRBV6-3 to TRBJ1-1; D uncertain. From germline, CDR1 is MNHEY and CDR2 SVGEGT. This CDR3 comprises 14 residues. Trimming shortened V by 0 bases and J by 6 bases, and 11 bases separated the two germline ends. DNA for the CDR3: TGTGCCAGCAGTTACTCAGGGTTCTCTGCTGAAGCTTTCTTT. Protein product: CASSYSGFSAEAFF.

The gene calls are TRBV28 and TRBJ1-2, with 9 bases matching TRBD1. The CDR3 runs to 16 residues. Germline V gene lookup returns CDR1 MDHEN and CDR2 SYDVKM. The V gene end was trimmed by 6 bases and the J gene end by 4 bases; junction bases not matched to a gene: 12. This chain's CDR3 is CASRGPSTGGVYGYTF. DNA of the CDR3: TGTGCCAGCAGGGGTCCGTCCACAGGGGGCGTCTATGGCTACACCTTC.

This clonotype turned up a few times. The chain combines TRBV10-3 with TRBJ2-2; 7 nucleotides match TRBD1. V shed 8 bases and J 0 bases; nucleotides not matched to a gene: 6. Looked up from germline, CDR1 is ENHRY and CDR2 is SYGVKD. This CDR3 region has 15 residues. DNA for the CDR3: TGTGCCATCCCTGCTGGGACAGCGAACACCGGGGAGCTGTTTTTT. Its protein is CAIPAGTANTGELFF.

The CDR3 sequence is CASSLVGGASIDTQYF. The CDR3 region has the DNA TGTGCCAGCAGTTTAGTGGGGGGGGCGAGTATAGATACGCAGTATTTT. The chain is built from TRBV28 and TRBJ2-3; tentatively, D is TRBD2 (7 bases). This CDR3 spans 16 amino acids. V was shortened by 2 bases and J by 5 bases, with 17 bases between the two germline ends. Germline values: CDR1 MDHEN, CDR2 SYDVKM.

This chain uses TRBV7-2 with TRBJ2-4; D gene unclear. Germline assignment: CDR1 SGHTA and CDR2 FQGNSA. This CDR3 region has 16 residues. Trimming cost V 1 base and J 4 bases, with 14 bases left between them. CDR3 loop: CASSLDPWRMKNIQYF. CDR3 in DNA: TGTGCCAGCAGCTTAGACCCCTGGCGGATGAAAAACATTCAGTACTTC. Looking up the rest from reference TRBV7-2 and TRBJ2-4 gives the full variable domain: GAGVSQSPSNKVTEKGKDVELRCDPISGHTALYWYRQSLGQGLEFLIYFQGNSAPDKSGLPSDRFSAERTGGSVSTLTIQRTQQEDSAVYLCASSLDPWRMKNIQYFGAGTRLSVL.

This clonotype was observed a few times. The chain has TRBV12-3 or TRBV12-4 and TRBJ1-2, with no clear D. The CDR3 totals 15 residues. Trimming took 8 bases from V and 3 from J, leaving 19 bases between them. The CDR3 DNA reads TGTGCCAGCGGATCCCCGCATAAAACCTACTATGGCTACACCTTC. It is translated as CASGSPHKTYYGYTF.

V and J are TRBV7-8 and TRBJ2-1, with 11 bases matching TRBD2. This CDR3 has 16 amino acids. V shed 5 bases and J 8 bases; nucleotides not matched to a gene: 11. Looked up from germline, CDR1 is SGHVS and CDR2 is FQNEAQ. This chain's CDR3 is CASSPLAGGLWDEQFF. The CDR3 nucleotides read TGTGCCAGCAGCCCCCTAGCGGGGGGCCTTTGGGATGAGCAGTTCTTC.

The CDR3 sequence is CASSLGPELVTGELFF. In DNA, the CDR3 is TGTGCCAGCAGCTTAGGACCCGAGTTAGTCACCGGGGAGCTGTTTTTT. The chain recombines TRBV7-2 with TRBJ2-2, with no clear D. The V gene lost 1 base and the J gene lost 4 bases, with 13 bases spanning the gap. From germline, CDR1 is SGHTA and CDR2 FQGNSA. CDR3 length: 16 amino acids.

This clonotype showed up just a few times. This chain uses TRBV11-2 with TRBJ2-5; the D is unclear. CDR1 is SGHAT and CDR2 is FQNNGV in the germline V gene. This CDR3 has 14 amino acids. Between the trimmed V and J ends, which lost 5 bases and 1 base, there was a span of 11 bases. CDR3 amino acids: CASSARVVQETQYF. CDR3 in DNA: TGTGCCAGCAGCGCCCGGGTCGTCCAAGAGACCCAGTACTTC.

The chain carries TRBV6-2 or TRBV6-3 and TRBJ1-2, with 9 bases lining up with TRBD1. This CDR3 has 14 residues. Germline CDR1 and CDR2: MNHEY and SVGEGT. The trim removed 8 bases at V and 2 bases at J, leaving 6 bases unmatched. CDR3 DNA sequence: TGTGCCAGCGACACAGGGGGCGTAAACTATGGCTACACCTTC. As protein: CASDTGGVNYGYTF.

This clonotype has a handful of counts. This sequence joins TRBV7-9 and TRBJ1-2; 7 nucleotides line up with TRBD1. V trimming: 5 bases; J trimming: 8 bases; junction bases outside the gene matches: 8. The CDR3 extends over 13 amino acids. Germline V gives CDR1 SEHNR, CDR2 FQNEAQ (reference sequence). This CDR3 reads CASSDGTEGGYTF. Here the CDR3 DNA reads TGTGCCAGCAGCGATGGGACAGAAGGCGGCTACACCTTC.

This chain links TRBV30 with TRBJ2-1; TRBD1 is a possible D gene (5 bases). CDR3 length: 11 residues. Trimming removed 0 bases at V and 8 bases at J, with 5 bases between. The V gene's germline CDR1 is GTSNPN and CDR2 SVGIG (reference sequence). CDR3 DNA: TGTGCCTGGAGTGTACAGGATGAGCAGTTCTTC. Translated, it gives CAWSVQDEQFF.

This clonotype showed up many times. The CDR3 sequence is CASSLWAAQETQYF. CDR3 in DNA: TGTGCCAGCAGTTTGTGGGCAGCTCAAGAGACCCAGTACTTC. The chain employs TRBV28 and TRBJ2-5; D not resolved. This CDR3 has 14 amino acids. CDR1 and CDR2 from the germline V gene are MDHEN and SYDVKM. V gave up 3 bases and J gave up 2 bases, with 10 bases separating them.

This clonotype occurred a few times. The V gene is TRBV10-3, the J gene TRBJ2-3; TRBD2 might be the D (6 bases). The V gene lost 4 bases and the J gene lost 6 bases, with 8 bases spanning the gap. Per germline, CDR1 ENHRY and CDR2 SYGVKD. The CDR3 is 12 residues long. The CDR3 DNA is TGTGCCATCAGTGGGAGGGACGATACGCAGTATTTT. Amino acid sequence: CAISGRDDTQYF.